A selection of T cell receptor beta chains follows, all from one sample in a study of cytomegalovirus exposure and HLA in healthy donors. Produced via immunoSEQ multiplex PCR; TCRdb's table is partial and in-frame only. The repertoire holds 200,000 or so clones, with approximately 79% as singletons. Sequenced sample: PBMCs. The origin of the receptors is a man aged 35 to 55 in good health and CMV-seropositive. The CDR3 runs from the conserved cysteine through the conserved F or W. Each record gives: CDR3 protein, J gene, V gene.

cdr3_aa: CASREGQRGNQPQHF; j_call: TRBJ1-5; v_call: TRBV19
cdr3_aa: CASRQPGGGYGYTF; j_call: TRBJ1-2; v_call: TRBV6-5
cdr3_aa: CASSDDSTYGYTF; j_call: TRBJ1-2; v_call: TRBV9
cdr3_aa: CASSFGSSGANVLTF; j_call: TRBJ2-6; v_call: TRBV5-6
cdr3_aa: CASSLDRSPNEKLFF; j_call: TRBJ1-4; v_call: TRBV7-6
cdr3_aa: CASSLVRDRGGYTF; j_call: TRBJ1-2; v_call: TRBV7-2
cdr3_aa: CASSQGSPNTEAFF; j_call: TRBJ1-1; v_call: TRBV4-3
cdr3_aa: CASSSRLAGDYNSPLHF; j_call: TRBJ1-6; v_call: TRBV7-9
cdr3_aa: CASSVDRVGTEAFF; j_call: TRBJ1-1; v_call: TRBV9
cdr3_aa: CASTTGWSSGAQETQYF; j_call: TRBJ2-5; v_call: TRBV7-8
cdr3_aa: CASSVELAGREQYF; j_call: TRBJ2-7; v_call: TRBV9
cdr3_aa: CASSPSTGGNSPLHF; j_call: TRBJ1-6; v_call: TRBV4-2
cdr3_aa: CAWSRQGNEKLFF; j_call: TRBJ1-4; v_call: TRBV30
cdr3_aa: CASSRPGAEKLFF; j_call: TRBJ1-4; v_call: TRBV7-2
cdr3_aa: CASSELRGDRQTNYGYTF; j_call: TRBJ1-2; v_call: TRBV25-1
cdr3_aa: CASSRNPGENTEAFF; j_call: TRBJ1-1; v_call: TRBV27
cdr3_aa: CASSDITQGWTEAFF; j_call: TRBJ1-1; v_call: TRBV11-2
cdr3_aa: CASSLARGEIYTQYF; j_call: TRBJ2-3; v_call: TRBV7-7
cdr3_aa: CASSLGQNSGANVLTF; j_call: TRBJ2-6; v_call: TRBV12-1
cdr3_aa: CASSSGTGDVGNQPQHF; j_call: TRBJ1-5; v_call: TRBV2
cdr3_aa: CASSGGQTTNEKLFF; j_call: TRBJ1-4; v_call: TRBV10-1
cdr3_aa: CASSEALRTGLDSDYGYTF; j_call: TRBJ1-2; v_call: TRBV6-1
cdr3_aa: CASSLAVGTGNYEQYF; j_call: TRBJ2-7; v_call: TRBV5-4
cdr3_aa: CASRKTGSGNTIYF; j_call: TRBJ1-3; v_call: TRBV19
cdr3_aa: CASRQAYEQYF; j_call: TRBJ2-7; v_call: TRBV19
cdr3_aa: CASSVGSGGEAFF; j_call: TRBJ1-1; v_call: TRBV9
cdr3_aa: CASRVGGSSNQPQHF; j_call: TRBJ1-5; v_call: TRBV6-1